Shown below are 5 T cell receptor beta chains from a single sample sequenced in a study of T cell repertoires in cytomegalovirus infection. Via MiXCR, TCRdb re-called the reads, giving one row per CDR3 protein. In the table there are approximately 990,000 distinct CDR3 sequences, around 30% of which are singletons. These receptors' targets are unknown. The sequencing used cultured CD8+ T cells from PBMCs, collected from culture after CMV antigen stimulation. These receptor sequences come from a human donor in good health (CMV status not recorded). Some clones in this sample may be carry-over from other donors' samples.

The gene calls are TRBV28 and TRBJ1-4, with D unresolved. This CDR3 is built from 13 residues. Germline V gene sequence: CDR1 MDHEN, CDR2 SYDVKM. V lost 5 bases and J lost 4, with 8 bases in between. The CDR3 is CASSTHNNEKLFF. CDR3 DNA sequence: TGTGCCAGCAGTACCCATAATAATGAAAAACTGTTTTTT.

This clonotype showed up just a few times. The chain employs TRBV12-3 or TRBV12-4 and TRBJ1-2; TRBD1 is a possible D gene (5 bases). Trimming stripped 6 bases from V and 4 bases from J, with 12 bases between. CDR3 length: 13 residues. In DNA form, the CDR3 reads TGTGCCAGCAGCCCTGACAGTATCTATGGCTACACCTTC. Protein sequence: CASSPDSIYGYTF.

This rearrangement joins TRBV27 to TRBJ2-1; the D call may be TRBD1 or TRBD2 (6 bases each). The germline V and J ends were trimmed by 1 base and 10 bases, with 17 bases remaining between them. The CDR3 totals 15 residues. From germline, CDR1 is MNHEY and CDR2 SMNVEV (reference sequence). For the CDR3, the DNA is TGTGCCAGCAGTTTATTAGGGGGTAGCGGAGGCGAGCAGTTCTTC. It yields the protein CASSLLGGSGGEQFF.

The CDR3 bases are TGCAGCGTAACTCCAAGCCGGGACGGGGTGATGGATGGCTACACCTTC. Translation gives CSVTPSRDGVMDGYTF. V and J are TRBV29-1 and TRBJ1-2; a weak D match, TRBD1 (5 bases). Looked up from germline, CDR1 is SQVTM and CDR2 is ANQGSEA. The CDR3 has 16 residues. The ends were cut back, 6 bases at V and 6 bases at J, with 26 bases in the middle.

The V gene is TRBV4-1, the J gene TRBJ2-1, with D possibly matching TRBD2 (6 bases). CDR3 length: 15 amino acids. CDR1 and CDR2 (germline): MGHRA, YSYEKL. V lost 4 bases and J lost 4, with 14 bases in between. CDR3 sequence (DNA): TGCGCCAGCAGCCGGATAGCGGCTTCGTACAATGAGCAGTTCTTC. Residues: CASSRIAASYNEQFF.